This T cell receptor (beta chain) was recorded in a study of control samples from healthy donors and cancer patients. This CDR3 has 16 amino acids. The ends were cut back, 1 base at V and 9 bases at J, with 22 bases in the middle. Germline V gives CDR1 SGHRS, CDR2 YFSETQ. Libraries were prepared by immunoSEQ multiplex PCR; TCRdb keeps only in-frame clonotypes and omits some of them. The sample records some 67,000 clones, more than 75% being singletons. This clonotype was obtained from a woman aged 50 to 65 with head and neck cancer. The source material was PBMCs. The V call is TRBV5-1, the J call TRBJ1-2; a weak D match, TRBD1 (5 bases). CDR3 nucleotide sequence: TGCGCCAGCAGCTTGTGGGACCCGTGGGACCTTCGGAGCTACACCTTC. It is translated as CASSLWDPWDLRSYTF.